Listed here are 7 T cell receptor beta chains from one sample, sequenced in a study of T-cell memory formation after mild COVID-19. TCRdb reprocessed the 5' RACE reads via MiXCR and lists one record per CDR3 protein. Of 350,000 to 400,000 distinct CDR3 sequences detected, about 21% appear once; the ten largest clones hold about 12%. Sequencing was performed on PBMCs or a T cell subset sorted from them (not recorded which). The source is an adult woman who had mild COVID-19 (a few samples of this study predate the infection). Cell type and time point are not known.

This clonotype was detected many times. The chain joins TRBV5-4 to TRBJ2-5, with TRBD1 identical over 7 bases. The CDR3 loop spans 14 amino acids. The J segment lost 2 bases and the V segment lost 4 bases, leaving 5 bases of the junction unmatched. Germline V gives CDR1 SGHNT, CDR2 YYREEE (reference sequence). Here the CDR3 DNA reads TGTGCCAGCAGCCCCCGGACAGGACAAGAGACCCAGTACTTC. Protein sequence: CASSPRTGQETQYF.

This clonotype was detected a few times. V is TRBV24-1 and J is TRBJ2-2, with a weak D call TRBD1 (5 bases). The CDR3 contains 15 residues. Between the trimmed V and J ends, which lost 6 bases and 4 bases, there was a span of 14 bases. From germline, CDR1 is KGHDR and CDR2 SFDVKD. CDR3 in DNA: TGTGCCACCAGTAACCACAGGAAACCCACCGGGGAGCTGTTTTTT. This sequence encodes CATSNHRKPTGELFF.

The chain carries TRBV24-1 and TRBJ2-1; TRBD2 agrees at 14 bases. CDR3 length equals 19 residues. V shed 3 bases and J 0 bases; nucleotides not matched to a gene: 6. Germline V lookup: CDR1 KGHDR, CDR2 SFDVKD. CDR3 residues: CATSDPGTSGGSSYNEQFF. CDR3 bases: TGTGCCACCAGTGATCCGGGGACTAGCGGGGGTAGCTCCTACAATGAGCAGTTCTTC.

V gene TRBV6-5 combines with J gene TRBJ2-2; 7 bases align to TRBD1. In germline, CDR1 is MNHEY, CDR2 SVGAGI. Trimming at V came to 6 bases and at J to 3 bases, leaving 7 bases not matched to a gene. CDR3 length equals 15 residues. In DNA form, the CDR3 reads TGTGCCAGCAGGACAACGGGACAGCACACCGGGGAGCTGTTTTTT. It yields the protein CASRTTGQHTGELFF.

This clonotype has just a few counts. The V call is TRBV7-9, the J call TRBJ2-3; D ambiguous. From germline, CDR1 is SEHNR and CDR2 FQNEAQ (reference sequence). The V end lost 5 bases, the J end lost 2 bases, and 8 bases lay between the germline ends. The CDR3 runs to 13 residues. CDR3 sequence reads: CASSRRVTDTQYF. CDR3 DNA sequence: TGTGCCAGCAGCCGAAGGGTCACAGATACGCAGTATTTT.

V and J are TRBV3-1 and TRBJ2-7; no clear D. Germline V gene data show CDR1 as LGHDT and CDR2 as YNNKEL (reference sequence). The CDR3 sequence is 13 residues long. The V and J ends lost 3 bases and 3 bases respectively, with 9 bases between them. As DNA, the CDR3 is TGTGCCAGCAGCCAGCCGCAATTCTACGAGCAGTACTTC. It codes for CASSQPQFYEQYF.

V and J are TRBV7-6 and TRBJ2-3; the D gene is possibly TRBD2 (5 bases). Trimming removed 5 bases from V and 6 bases from J, with 9 bases in between. This CDR3 spans 12 amino acids. Germline assignment: CDR1 SGHVS and CDR2 FNYEAQ. The CDR3 sequence: CASSEIADTQYF. The CDR3 DNA is TGTGCCAGCAGCGAAATAGCGGATACGCAGTATTTT.